This TCR beta chain was obtained from a study of blood T cell repertoires in COVID-19. Across the whole study: Samples representing acute and convalescent COVID-19 were sourced from the United States, Italy and Spain. PBMCs, B-cell-depleted T cells, or T cells provided the cDNA or gDNA that made up the material.

CDR1 and CDR2 from the germline V gene are SGHVS and FQNEAQ. Deletions cut 2 bases from V and 2 bases from J, with 7 bases between. The CDR3 totals 14 residues. Per the authors' pipeline: Researchers report that nucleated cell counts were estimated from reference gene primer amplification. Measured with immunoSEQ multiplex PCR; TCRdb has only the in-frame clones, and not every one. V and J calls and clone size are those listed in that table; D and trimming were worked out from the DNA. The table lists under 250,000 clones, about 90% of them singletons. Sequenced material: peripheral blood. J is TRBJ1-5 and V is TRBV7-8; D is uncertain. The sequence was obtained from a man aged 25 to 40 with acute or convalescent COVID-19. CDR3 bases: TGTGCCAGCAGCTTAAATTCAGGCAATCAGCCCCAGCATTTT. It codes for CASSLNSGNQPQHF.